The 23 T cell receptor beta chains reported below all come from one sample, sequenced in a study of T cells after yellow fever vaccination. A single record per CDR3 protein comes from TCRdb applying MiXCR to the 5' RACE reads. The table lists around 320,000 distinct CDR3 sequences, around 10% of them singletons. This specimen consisted of CD4+ T cells sorted from PBMCs, obtained 45 days after the yellow fever booster vaccination. The receptors derive from a man aged 18 to 35 who received the YFV17D yellow fever vaccine.

CDR3 in DNA: TGTGCCAGCAGTTCCCTGACAGGGTGGGCTGAAGCTTTCTTT. Amino acid sequence: CASSSLTGWAEAFF. The genes are TRBV6-5 and TRBJ1-1, with 7 bases that match TRBD1. The CDR3 runs 14 residues. CDR1 MNHEY and CDR2 SVGAGI come from the germline V gene. Trimming removed 4 bases from V and 6 bases from J; junction bases left unmatched: 8.

This clonotype was counted between two and nine times. The chain uses TRBV10-3 and TRBJ2-3, with unresolved D. Germline CDR1 ENHRY, CDR2 SYGVKD. CDR3 length: 13 residues. The V gene lost 8 bases and the J gene lost 0 bases, with 9 bases spanning the gap. The CDR3 bases are TGTGCCATCGGTGCTGGGAGCACAGATACGCAGTATTTT. It is translated as CAIGAGSTDTQYF.

At least ten counts were recorded for this clonotype. The chain joins TRBV2 to TRBJ2-7, with D hard to call. This CDR3 is 11 amino acids long. CDR1 and CDR2 (germline): SNHLY, FYNNEI. The ends were cut back, 5 bases at V and 2 bases at J, with 4 bases in the middle. The CDR3 spells CASSTPYEQYF. The CDR3 region has the DNA TGTGCCAGCAGTACACCCTACGAGCAGTACTTC.

This clonotype was seen more than once but under ten times. The V gene is TRBV11-2, the J gene TRBJ1-6; unclear D gene. Trimming left V 0 bases short and J 10 bases short, with 10 bases between. Germline V lookup: CDR1 SGHAT, CDR2 FQNNGV. The CDR3 totals 14 residues. This CDR3 reads CASSLEQRGSPLHF. In DNA form, the CDR3 reads TGTGCCAGCAGCTTAGAACAGAGAGGCTCACCCCTCCACTTT.

V is TRBV20-1 and J is TRBJ1-2; 9 positions match TRBD1. The V gene's germline CDR1 is DFQATT and CDR2 SNEGSKA (reference sequence). The CDR3 totals 16 residues. V gave up 4 bases and J gave up 0 bases; unmatched junction bases: 9. The CDR3 spells CSAIETNRGPNYGYTF. In DNA form, the CDR3 reads TGCAGTGCTATTGAAACGAACAGGGGGCCTAACTATGGCTACACCTTC.

This clonotype was counted many times. The V gene is TRBV4-2, the J gene TRBJ2-1; the match to TRBD1 covers 9 bases. The germline gives CDR1 LGHNA, CDR2 YNFKEQ. CDR3 length equals 16 residues. The trim removed 1 base at V and 6 bases at J, leaving 7 bases unmatched. CDR3 nucleotides: TGTGCCAGCAGCCAAGCCGGACAGGGGTCGGGCAATGAGCAGTTCTTC. Translated, it gives CASSQAGQGSGNEQFF.

This clonotype occurred many times. A junction boundary mismatches the germline segment, possibly from a read error. The gene calls are TRBV12-3 or TRBV12-4 and TRBJ2-7, with 7 bases identical to TRBD1. This CDR3 is built from 13 residues. The CDR3: CASSLGQVYEQYF. CDR3 coding DNA: TGTGCCAGCAGCTTAGGACAGGTCTACGAGCAGTACTTC.

This clonotype was counted many times. The rearrangement links TRBV5-5 to TRBJ2-1, with D possibly called TRBD1 or TRBD2 (5 bases each). The V and J ends lost 4 bases and 5 bases respectively, with 16 bases between them. The CDR3 runs 15 residues. The V gene's germline CDR1 is SGHKS and CDR2 YYEKEE (reference sequence). Written as DNA, the CDR3 is TGTGCCAGCAGCATCACCGGGACGGAGGACAATGAGCAGTTCTTC. This sequence encodes CASSITGTEDNEQFF. The full variable domain, rest sourced from reference TRBV5-5 and TRBJ2-1, is DAGVTQSPTHLIKTRGQQVTLRCSPISGHKSVSWYQQVLGQGPQFIFQYYEKEERGRGNFPDRFSARQFPNYSSELNVNALLLGDSALYLCASSITGTEDNEQFFGPGTRLTVL.

This clonotype was found a few times. The rearrangement links TRBV7-8 to TRBJ1-2; 9 bases fit TRBD1. The germline CDR1 and CDR2 sequences are SGHVS and FQNEAQ. Trimming took 4 bases from V and 2 from J; bases not matched to a gene: 5. This CDR3 spans 15 amino acids. The CDR3 reads CASSSLTGGNYGYTF. The CDR3 DNA is TGTGCCAGCAGCTCCTTGACAGGGGGAAACTATGGCTACACCTTC.

Only a few counts were recorded for this clonotype. The chain is built from TRBV18 and TRBJ1-1; D might be TRBD1 (5 bases). Germline V gene sequence: CDR1 KGHSH, CDR2 LQKENI. The length of the CDR3 is 15 residues. V was cut by 4 bases and J by 0 bases, with 12 bases left in between. The DNA for the CDR3 is TGTGCCAGCTCACTACTGGACACCCTGAACACTGAAGCTTTCTTT. Its translation: CASSLLDTLNTEAFF.

The chain couples TRBV5-1 to TRBJ1-6; D remains unclear. Germline assignment: CDR1 SGHRS and CDR2 YFSETQ. The V and J ends lost 5 bases and 0 bases respectively, with 15 bases between them. The CDR3 contains 17 residues. This CDR3 reads CASSSGTASSYNSPLHF. The DNA of the CDR3 is TGCGCCAGCAGTAGTGGTACGGCCAGCTCCTATAATTCACCCCTCCACTTT.

This clonotype turned up a few times. V gene TRBV7-2 combines with J gene TRBJ2-3; possible D gene TRBD2, 6 bases. V was trimmed by 5 bases and J by 4 bases, leaving 25 bases between them. The CDR3 is 18 amino acids. Germline CDR1 is SGHTA and CDR2 is FQGNSA. The CDR3 region is CASSRTRIGRGFADTQYF. The CDR3 DNA reads as TGTGCCAGCAGCCGAACTCGTATAGGTCGGGGGTTCGCAGATACGCAGTATTTT.

The chain carries TRBV5-6 and TRBJ2-5; D is perhaps TRBD1 (6 bases). The germline V gene has CDR1 SGHDT and CDR2 YYEEEE. The CDR3 is 18 amino acids. The V end lost 3 bases, the J end lost 2 bases, and 23 bases lay between the germline ends. CDR3 nucleotide sequence: TGTGCCAGCAGCTACCCTCACCCCGGGCCTAGGGGGCAAGAGACCCAGTACTTC. This translates into CASSYPHPGPRGQETQYF.

In its sample, this clonotype was seen a few times. The chain joins TRBV18 to TRBJ2-7, with D possibly TRBD1 on 6 matching bases. Germline V gives CDR1 KGHSH, CDR2 LQKENI. Trimming took 5 bases from V and 0 from J, leaving 14 bases between them. The length of the CDR3 is 15 residues. The CDR3 DNA is TGTGCCAGCTCAGCAGGCCAAGGGGGCTCCTACGAGCAGTACTTC. Its protein product is CASSAGQGGSYEQYF.

This clonotype was observed a few times. The CDR3: CASSYSGGGDYEQYF. As DNA, the CDR3 is TGTGCCAGCAGTTACTCCGGAGGGGGCGACTACGAGCAGTACTTC. The chain recombines TRBV6-5 with TRBJ2-7, with D maybe TRBD1 (7 bases). Trimming removed 0 bases at V and 3 bases at J, with 12 bases between. CDR1 is MNHEY and CDR2 is SVGAGI in the germline V gene. This CDR3 is built from 15 residues.

This clonotype was picked up many times. This chain links TRBV28 with TRBJ2-7; no reliable D call. This CDR3 has 13 amino acids. V was trimmed by 3 bases and J by 6 bases, leaving 12 bases between them. Germline CDR1 is MDHEN and CDR2 is SYDVKM. Here the CDR3 DNA reads TGTGCCAGCAGTTTGGTCCAAGGCCCCGAGCAGTACGTC. Translated: CASSLVQGPEQYV.

The chain joins TRBV7-2 to TRBJ1-4; no definite D call. The V and J ends lost 3 bases and 5 bases respectively, with 10 bases between them. The CDR3 is 14 amino acids. The germline V gene encodes CDR1 SGHTA and CDR2 FQGNSA. The CDR3 reads CASSFFGLNEKLFF. The CDR3, as DNA: TGTGCCAGCAGCTTTTTCGGGCTGAATGAAAAACTGTTTTTT.

The table lists this clonotype with a few counts. The rearrangement uses TRBV28 and TRBJ2-7; D might be TRBD2 (5 bases). Trimming cost V 6 bases and J 9 bases, with 15 bases left between them. The germline CDR1 and CDR2 sequences are MDHEN and SYDVKM. This CDR3 spans 12 amino acids. In DNA form, the CDR3 reads TGTGCCAGCAGCAAACAATCAAGCGGGCAGTACGTC. Translating gives CASSKQSSGQYV.

In this sample, this clonotype turned up a few times. This chain connects TRBV6-2 or TRBV6-3 to TRBJ1-1; a possible D gene is TRBD1 (5 bases). Germline V CDR1 and CDR2: MNHEY, SVGEGT. This CDR3 contains 12 residues. The V gene lost 2 bases and the J gene lost 7 bases, with 8 bases spanning the gap. This CDR3 reads CASSYRGSEAFF. Here the CDR3 DNA reads TGTGCCAGCAGTTACCGGGGGAGTGAAGCTTTCTTT.

The table lists this clonotype with many counts. V and J are TRBV12-3 or TRBV12-4 and TRBJ2-7, with D perhaps being TRBD1 or TRBD2 (5 bases each). V gave up 1 base and J gave up 2 bases, with 6 bases separating them. The CDR3 is 13 residues long. The CDR3 DNA reads as TGTGCCAGCAGTTTAGGGGGGACCTACGAGCAGTACTTC. The encoded protein is CASSLGGTYEQYF.

With respect to this clonotype: The germline gene is not matched at one end of the junction; a read error may be the cause. The chain recombines TRBV7-7 with TRBJ1-4; D perhaps matches TRBD1 (5 bases). The CDR3 sequence is 13 residues long. Germline V CDR1 and CDR2: SSHAT, FNYEAQ (reference sequence). CDR3 coding DNA: TGTGCTAGCAGCTTAAGGGGAAATGAAAAACTGTTTTTT. As protein: CASSLRGNEKLFF. The full variable domain, in which reference TRBV7-7 and TRBJ1-4 provide the parts outside the CDR3, is GAGVSQSPRYKVTKRGQDVTLRCDPISSHATLYWYQQALGQGPEFLTYFNYEAQPDKSGLPSDRFSAERPEGSISTLTIQRTEQRDSAMYRCASSLRGNEKLFFGSGTQLSVL.

The rearrangement joins TRBV20-1 to TRBJ2-3; D not resolved. V shed 3 bases and J shed 2 bases, with 9 bases lying between them. This CDR3 region has 13 residues. Germline-derived CDR1 and CDR2 are DFQATT and SNEGSKA (reference sequence). The CDR3 reads CSARPPFTDTQYF. DNA for the CDR3: TGCAGTGCTAGGCCCCCTTTCACAGATACGCAGTATTTT.

This clonotype was detected a few times. This chain uses TRBV20-1 with TRBJ2-7, with 11 bases that match TRBD2. Germline assignment: CDR1 DFQATT and CDR2 SNEGSKA (reference sequence). The CDR3 has 13 residues. V was clipped by 4 bases and J by 6 bases; unmatched bases: 5. CDR3 residues: CSATLAGGGEQYF. The CDR3 nucleotides are TGCAGTGCTACTCTAGCGGGGGGTGGCGAGCAGTACTTC.